This T cell receptor beta chain was found in a study of blood T cell repertoires in COVID-19. Study-level information: Acute and convalescent COVID-19 specimens originated in the United States, Italy and Spain. Sample material is recorded as cDNA or gDNA derived from T cells, B-cell-depleted T cells, or PBMCs.

Original processing notes: How many nucleated cells were present was estimated from reference gene primer amplification. The data were produced by immunoSEQ multiplex PCR, yet TCRdb's version contains in-frame clones alone and is incomplete. V and J calls and clone size are as listed in that table; D and trimming were resolved from the DNA. Found here are 70,000 to 80,000 clones, approximately 89% of them singletons; the top ten hold roughly 35%. This CDR3 spans 15 amino acids. Germline V lookup: CDR1 SGHTS, CDR2 YDEGEE. V was shortened by 0 bases and J by 4 bases, with 11 bases between the two germline ends.

Sequenced sample: peripheral blood. This chain joins TRBV5-8 and TRBJ1-3; no firm D call. This clonotype was obtained from a woman of 80 years or more with active or convalescent COVID-19. The CDR3 loop is CASSLAGNPGNTIYF. The CDR3 DNA follows: TGTGCCAGCAGCTTGGCAGGAAATCCGGGAAACACCATATATTTT.